This T cell receptor (beta chain) stems from a study of shared clonotypes between healthy human individuals. General observations from the study: Among donors, sharing of clonotypes was expected to be affected by sequencing depth.

This CDR3 is 13 amino acids long. Germline V gene sequence: CDR1 SGHTA, CDR2 FQGNSA. Trimming removed 4 bases from V and 6 bases from J, with 13 bases in between. A note on this clone: The antigen is undetermined.

A split of CD4+ cells into CD45RA+ naive and CD45RA-negative memory subsets was performed. Data came from immunoSEQ multiplex PCR; TCRdb stores just in-frame clones and leaves some out. The sample has 2 million to 2.5 million clones, 90% to 95% seen once. Sequencing was carried out using naive CD4+ T cells from PBMCs. Specified subset: CD45RA+ positively selected. The sequence was collected from a man younger than 30 in good health. Some clones in this sample may be carry-over from other donors' samples. This rearrangement joins TRBV7-2 to TRBJ2-7, with TRBD2 as a possible D gene (5 bases). CDR3 residues: CASSSTSMPEQYF. In DNA form, the CDR3 reads TGTGCCAGCAGCTCCACTAGTATGCCCGAGCAGTACTTC.